This TCR beta chain was identified during a study of control samples from healthy donors and cancer patients. Only in-frame clones appear in the TCRdb table, and some are missing; sequencing was by immunoSEQ multiplex PCR. The repertoire includes about 63,000 clones, approximately 85% of them detected once, and 5% to 6.5% sits in the top ten. Germline lookup yields CDR1 KGHSH and CDR2 LQKENI. This CDR3 is 16 amino acids long. J was trimmed by 3 bases and V by 3 bases; bases with no gene match: 10. The specimen sequenced was blood. This sequence was found in a man aged 40-49 years in good health. This chain links TRBV18 with TRBJ2-7; 8 bases match TRBD1. In DNA, the CDR3 is TGTGCCAGCTCACCCCTTTCGACAGGGGCCCACTACGAGCAGTACTTC. Translation: CASSPLSTGAHYEQYF.